Presented here are 20 T cell receptor beta chains from one specimen sequenced in a study of blood T cell repertoires in COVID-19. The table came from immunoSEQ multiplex PCR; TCRdb's copy has only in-frame clones and leaves some out. The top ten hold roughly 3.5% of the sample, which has 200,000 to 250,000 clones, 65% to 85% seen once. What was sequenced was PBMCs or T cells enriched from blood (not recorded which). These receptors came from a woman aged 60-70 years who had recovered from COVID-19.

This clone was observed a single time. This chain links TRBV10-1 with TRBJ1-1; 8 bases map to TRBD1. From germline, CDR1 is WNHNN and CDR2 SYGVQD (reference sequence). The CDR3 spans 14 residues. Trimming at V came to 3 bases and at J to 4 bases, leaving 4 bases not matched to a gene. The CDR3 nucleotides are TGCGCCAGCAGTGAATCAGGGGGCGTCACTGAAGCTTTCTTT. It codes for CASSESGGVTEAFF.

This chain links TRBV25-1 with TRBJ2-2; 9 nucleotides agree with TRBD2. Germline V CDR1 and CDR2: MGHDK, SYGVNS. V lost 7 bases to trimming and J lost 5 bases; unmatched junction nucleotides: 8. This CDR3 contains 15 residues. The CDR3: CASIGGGAGTGELFF. The CDR3 nucleotides read TGTGCCAGCATCGGCGGGGGGGCAGGGACCGGGGAGCTGTTTTTT.

The chain couples TRBV9 to TRBJ1-2, with a possible D match to TRBD1 (5 bases). V gave up 4 bases and J gave up 5 bases, with 18 bases separating them. CDR1 SGDLS and CDR2 YYNGEE come from the germline V gene. This CDR3 is built from 15 residues. The CDR3 DNA reads as TGTGCCAGCAGCCCGGGCCTGGGGCAGAGTTATGGCTACACCTTC. Translated: CASSPGLGQSYGYTF.

This chain links TRBV27 with TRBJ2-1, with a possible D match to TRBD2 (6 bases). Germline V gives CDR1 MNHEY, CDR2 SMNVEV (reference sequence). V lost 9 bases, J lost 10 bases, and 31 bases lay in between. The length of the CDR3 is 17 residues. CDR3 in amino acids: CASTQLLTGGIRGEQFF. The CDR3 region has the DNA TGTGCCAGTACCCAACTATTGACTGGGGGGATTAGAGGGGAGCAGTTCTTC.

This clone has a handful of counts. V usage is TRBV19 and J usage is TRBJ1-4; D call uncertain. This CDR3 contains 15 residues. Germline V CDR1 and CDR2: LNHDA, SQIVND (reference sequence). V was shortened by 8 bases and J by 0 bases, with 13 bases between the two germline ends. DNA for the CDR3: TGTGCCAGTTCCCAAGGAGACGCAACTAATGAAAAACTGTTTTTT. Its translation: CASSQGDATNEKLFF.

This clone appeared once. The chain couples TRBV6-6 to TRBJ2-7; TRBD2 agrees at 11 bases. Germline lookup yields CDR1 MNHNY and CDR2 SVGAGI (reference sequence). The J segment lost 7 bases and the V segment lost 7 bases, leaving 3 bases of the junction unmatched. The CDR3 contains 12 residues. The CDR3 loop is CASIGTSGEQYF. The CDR3 bases are TGTGCCAGCATAGGGACTAGCGGAGAGCAGTACTTC.

This clone was detected a few times. This chain joins TRBV6-5 and TRBJ1-2; 11 bases align to TRBD1. With 6 bases clipped from V and 6 bases from J, the junction kept 9 bases outside the gene matches. Germline CDR1 reads MNHEY; CDR2 reads SVGAGI. The CDR3 has 15 amino acids. CDR3: CASRALRTGGDGYTF. CDR3 nucleotide sequence: TGTGCCAGCAGAGCACTTAGGACAGGGGGCGATGGCTACACCTTC.

This clone was observed many times. The chain employs TRBV4-3 and TRBJ1-5, with D perhaps matching TRBD1 (5 bases). Trimming removed 0 bases at V and 6 bases at J, with 15 bases between. CDR3 length: 16 amino acids. Germline lookup yields CDR1 LGHNA and CDR2 YSLEER. CDR3 sequence reads: CASSQEWGGSSQPQHF. The CDR3 coding sequence is TGCGCCAGCAGCCAAGAATGGGGCGGAAGTTCTCAGCCCCAGCATTTT.

V usage is TRBV27 and J usage is TRBJ2-3; TRBD2 might be the D (5 bases). V was clipped by 3 bases and J by 4 bases, with 14 bases between them. This CDR3 comprises 15 residues. Germline lookup yields CDR1 MNHEY and CDR2 SMNVEV (reference sequence). CDR3 DNA: TGTGCCAGCAGTTTGGGCGCTAGCATGGCAGATACGCAGTATTTT. This encodes CASSLGASMADTQYF.

This rearrangement joins TRBV4-1 to TRBJ1-4; unclear D gene. Trimming left V 0 bases short and J 9 bases short, with 14 bases between. Germline CDR1 reads MGHRA; CDR2 reads YSYEKL. This CDR3 spans 15 amino acids. CDR3 nucleotides: TGCGCCAGCAGCCAAGACAGGTCGGCCGGAAAAAAACTGTTTTTT. It yields the protein CASSQDRSAGKKLFF.

The rearrangement uses TRBV5-6 and TRBJ2-5; D is perhaps TRBD1 (6 bases). Trimming took off 1 base at V and 3 bases at J, with 7 bases between the two ends. The CDR3 is 13 amino acids. Per the germline V gene, CDR1 is SGHDT and CDR2 is YYEEEE. CDR3 DNA sequence: TGTGCCAGCAGCTTGACAGGGAAAGAGACCCAGTACTTC. It encodes CASSLTGKETQYF.

CDR3 coding DNA: TGTGCCAGCAGCCAGGCCGGACAGGTCCGGGGAAAAGCTTTCTTT. Translation: CASSQAGQVRGKAFF. V is TRBV14 and J is TRBJ1-1; 7 nucleotides line up with TRBD1. Trimming took 3 bases from V and 9 from J; bases not matched to a gene: 13. This CDR3 spans 15 amino acids. Germline V gene data show CDR1 as SGHDN and CDR2 as FVKESK.

The chain joins TRBV11-3 to TRBJ2-7; no clear D gene. V was trimmed by 2 bases and J by 5 bases, leaving 7 bases between them. This CDR3 contains 12 residues. Germline CDR1 reads SGHNT; CDR2 reads YENEEA. CDR3 region: CASSLNSHEQYF. CDR3 bases: TGTGCCAGCAGCTTAAACTCGCACGAGCAGTACTTC.

This clone has only one observation. This sequence joins TRBV7-2 and TRBJ1-1, with D possibly matching TRBD1 (6 bases). The CDR3 sequence is 14 residues long. V was trimmed by 5 bases and J by 1 base, leaving 11 bases between them. Looked up from germline, CDR1 is SGHTA and CDR2 is FQGNSA. The CDR3 bases are TGTGCCAGCAGCCGTACGGGACAGAACACTGAAGCTTTCTTT. This encodes CASSRTGQNTEAFF.

J is TRBJ1-5 and V is TRBV6-5, with D tentatively TRBD1 (6 bases). Germline CDR1 reads MNHEY; CDR2 reads SVGAGI. Trimming shortened V by 6 bases and J by 1 base, and 10 bases separated the two germline ends. The CDR3 runs 14 residues. The CDR3 nucleotides read TGTGCCAGCAGCAAGGGGGGGAGCAATCAGCCCCAGCATTTT. Its translation: CASSKGGSNQPQHF.

The chain joins TRBV7-4 to TRBJ1-1, with 8 bases aligning to TRBD1. J was trimmed by 0 bases and V by 2 bases; bases with no gene match: 8. This CDR3 contains 17 residues. Germline V gene data show CDR1 as SGHVT and CDR2 as SQSDAQ. The CDR3 DNA reads TGTGCCAGCAGCTTATCTCAAGCAGGGGGCATGAACACTGAAGCTTTCTTT. This sequence encodes CASSLSQAGGMNTEAFF.

Here the CDR3 reads CSVEAGWRGAFF. The CDR3 DNA reads as TGCAGCGTTGAAGCAGGGTGGAGGGGAGCTTTCTTT. The chain links TRBV29-1 to TRBJ1-1; weak D call: TRBD1 (5 bases). The CDR3 is 12 amino acids. Between the trimmed V and J ends, which lost 1 base and 10 bases, there was a span of 13 bases. Germline V gene lookup returns CDR1 SQVTM and CDR2 ANQGSEA.

The rearrangement links TRBV27 to TRBJ2-4; maybe TRBD2 (6 bases). The CDR3 is 13 amino acids. Germline V gene sequence: CDR1 MNHEY, CDR2 SMNVEV (reference sequence). V was cut by 8 bases and J by 1 base, with 9 bases left in between. CDR3 region: CASGGLAKNIQYF. The DNA for the CDR3 is TGTGCCAGCGGAGGGTTGGCCAAAAACATTCAGTACTTC.

This clone was seen only once. CDR3 residues: CASSFGSAETQYF. As DNA, the CDR3 is TGTGCCAGCAGCTTCGGGTCGGCGGAGACCCAGTACTTC. The rearrangement joins TRBV11-2 to TRBJ2-5; D gene ambiguous. V was shortened by 3 bases and J by 5 bases, with 10 bases between the two germline ends. Germline V gene sequence: CDR1 SGHAT, CDR2 FQNNGV. The CDR3 spans 13 residues.

V is TRBV25-1 and J is TRBJ1-1; no firm D call. The germline V gene has CDR1 MGHDK and CDR2 SYGVNS. Trimming removed 4 bases from V and 0 bases from J, with 9 bases in between. This CDR3 contains 14 residues. CDR3: CASSVTEVNTEAFF. The CDR3 bases are TGTGCCAGCAGTGTGACGGAGGTGAACACTGAAGCTTTCTTT. The entire variable domain, with the rest obtained from reference TRBV25-1 and TRBJ1-1, is as follows: EADIYQTPRYLVIGTGKKITLECSQTMGHDKMYWYQQDPGMELHLIHYSYGVNSTEKGDLSSESTVSRIRTEHFPLTLESARPSHTSQYLCASSVTEVNTEAFFGQGTRLTVV.